This entry describes one TCR beta chain. The antigen remains undetermined. This record comes from a study of T-cell memory formation after mild COVID-19. Study-level findings and limits: CD8+ contracting clones occupied EMRA, while CD4+ ones occupied mainly CM and EM.

TCRdb independently ran MiXCR on the 5' RACE reads; one entry per CDR3 protein. The sample shows roughly 340,000 distinct CDR3 sequences, around 15% of them seen only once. There are 11 residues in the CDR3. After removal of 3 bases from V and 12 bases from J, the junction contained 3 bases not matched to a gene. Germline V gives CDR1 SGHRS, CDR2 YFSETQ. The sequence was collected from a man aged 18 to 29 who had mild COVID-19 (a few samples of this study predate the infection). Cell type and time point are not known. The specimen was PBMCs or a T cell subset sorted from them (not recorded which). The chain recombines TRBV5-1 with TRBJ2-1; 7 bases line up with TRBD2. CDR3 DNA: TGCGCCAGCAGCTGGGGGGGGACGCAGTTCTTC. Translating gives CASSWGGTQFF.